Listed below are T cell receptor beta chains from one sample, sequenced in a study of regulatory T cells in long-lasting Graves disease. TCRdb reanalysed the multiplex PCR reads using MiXCR and keeps one entry per CDR3 protein. This table holds roughly 500,000 distinct CDR3 sequences, 20% to 25% found once. The starting material was peripheral blood mononuclear cells (PBMCs), obtained when the disease was refractory, from a patient treated with antithyroid drugs. The origin of the receptors is a female donor with Graves disease. Both conserved end residues are part of each CDR3. The D gene is left open where the match is weak. Size values are once, few and many counts, or a class for expanded clones, and some rows have none.

V	size	J	D	DNA	CDR3
TRBV6-1	few	TRBJ1-5	NA	TGTGCCAGCAGTGCGCCTGAGGCAGGGAGGCCCCAGCATTTT	CASSAPEAGRPQHF
TRBV11-3	NA	TRBJ2-7	TRBD1	TGTGCCAGCAGCGGTAGTTGGCCGACAGGGCGATCCTACGAGCAGTACTTC	CASSGSWPTGRSYEQYF
TRBV27	many	TRBJ2-5	NA	TGTGCCAGCAGTTTAATTTTGGGACACGGGGAGACCCAGTACTTC	CASSLILGHGETQYF
TRBV5-1	many	TRBJ1-1	NA	TGCGCCAGCAGCTTGGTATCCGGTGAAGCTTTCTTT	CASSLVSGEAFF
TRBV27	NA	TRBJ2-7	NA	TGTGCCAGCAGTCCCCAGCGGACCTCCTACGAGCAGTACTTC	CASSPQRTSYEQYF
TRBV5-1	few	TRBJ1-1	NA	TGCGCCAGCAGCTTTGAACGAGGTACTGAAGCTTTCTTT	CASSFERGTEAFF
TRBV10-3	NA	TRBJ1-5	NA	TGTGCCATCAGCCTCGCGGGTGATCAGCCCCAGCATTTT	CAISLAGDQPQHF
TRBV7-2	many	TRBJ2-5	NA	TGTGCCAGCAGCTTCTCCGGGACACGGACTCAAGAGACCCAGTACTTC	CASSFSGTRTQETQYF
TRBV7-9	many	TRBJ1-1	NA	TGTGCCAGCAGCCTTGGAGGAGGCGGACCTGAAGCTTTCTTT	CASSLGGGGPEAFF
TRBV11-2	many	TRBJ1-1	NA	TGTGCCAGCAGCTTAGACAGCACGGCTTTCTTT	CASSLDSTAFF
TRBV20-1	NA	TRBJ2-7	NA	TGCAGTGCCCCAAGCGAGAACAGGGACTACGAGCAGTACTTC	CSAPSENRDYEQYF
TRBV6-1	many	TRBJ2-7	NA	TGTGCCAGCAGTGAAGCGCTTCTCGGGAGCTACGAGCAGTACTTC	CASSEALLGSYEQYF
TRBV2	once	TRBJ2-1	NA	TGTGCCAGCACCCTGGACAGCCACAATGAGCAGTTCTTC	CASTLDSHNEQFF
TRBV7-2	NA	TRBJ1-1	TRBD1	TGTGCCAGCAGCAGGGGACAGGGACACACTGAAGCTTTCTTT	CASSRGQGHTEAFF
TRBV7-2	many	TRBJ2-5	TRBD2	TGTGCCAGCAGCTTTACTAGCGAAGGGTACCAAGAGACCCAGTACTTC	CASSFTSEGYQETQYF
TRBV10-3	many	TRBJ1-5	TRBD1	TGTGCCATCAGTGCAAGACAGGGGGAGCATAGCAATCAGCCCCAGCATTTT	CAISARQGEHSNQPQHF
TRBV20-1	NA	TRBJ2-7	NA	TGCAGTGCTAGAGGGCAAGGGCGATCCTACGAGCAGTACTTC	CSARGQGRSYEQYF
TRBV20-1	NA	TRBJ2-7	NA	TGCAGTGCCGGGGACAACTCCTACGAGCAGTACTTC	CSAGDNSYEQYF
TRBV7-6	many	TRBJ2-7	NA	TGTGCCAGCAGCCCACAGCCGGACTCCTACGAGCAGTACTTC	CASSPQPDSYEQYF
TRBV28	many	TRBJ2-7	TRBD2	TGTGCCAGCAGTTCCGGAAGCGGGATGGACGAGCAGTACTTC	CASSSGSGMDEQYF
TRBV7-9	few	TRBJ2-7	NA	TGTGCCAGCAGCTTAGGACAGAGCTTCTACGAGCAGTACTTC	CASSLGQSFYEQYF
TRBV19	NA	TRBJ1-4	TRBD1	TGTGCCAGTAGTATAAGCGGACAGGCAGAAAAACTGTTTTTT	CASSISGQAEKLFF
TRBV3-1	many	TRBJ1-2	NA	TGTGCCAGCAGCCAAGGGAGGACAGCCTATCTCTATGGCTACACCTTC	CASSQGRTAYLYGYTF
TRBV5-1	NA	TRBJ2-7	TRBD2	TGCGCCAGCAGCCAAAGGGGACTAGCAGGGAAAAATTTGGGAAGCTACGAGCAGTACTTC	CASSQRGLAGKNLGSYEQYF
TRBV15	many	TRBJ2-7	NA	TGTGCCACCAGCCCCTCGGACACCTACGAGCAGTACTTC	CATSPSDTYEQYF
TRBV27	many	TRBJ1-6	NA	TGTGCCAGCAGTTTTAACTGGGGAGATAATTCACCCCTCCACTTT	CASSFNWGDNSPLHF
TRBV6-1	many	TRBJ1-5	NA	TGTGCCAGCAGTCCTCGTGAAGGCAATCAGCCCCAGCATTTT	CASSPREGNQPQHF
TRBV10-3	NA	TRBJ2-5	TRBD2	TGTGCCATCAGTACCGACCGAAGGCGGGGGTCACAAGAGACCCAGTACTTC	CAISTDRRRGSQETQYF
TRBV6-1	many	TRBJ1-2	NA	TGTGCCAGCAGCGCGCTCAGGTCTAACTATGGCTACACCTTC	CASSALRSNYGYTF
TRBV20-1	many	TRBJ2-7	NA	TGCAGTGCTAGGCCCGGGACGGGCTCCTACGAGCAGTACTTC	CSARPGTGSYEQYF
TRBV11-1	NA	TRBJ1-1	NA	TGTGCCAGCAGCTTGTTTGGGTCGGACACTGAAGCTTTCTTT	CASSLFGSDTEAFF
TRBV5-5	many	TRBJ1-2	NA	TGTGCCAGCAGCGACTCCGGGGCGTGGACTGGCTACACCTTC	CASSDSGAWTGYTF
TRBV28	many	TRBJ1-1	NA	TGTGCCAGCAGTTTGTTGGAGAGCTCGGGTAACACTGAAGCTTTCTTT	CASSLLESSGNTEAFF
TRBV20-1	many	TRBJ2-7	NA	TGCAGTGCTCGACGGGACTCCAGCGTGCAGTACTTC	CSARRDSSVQYF
TRBV12-3/TRBV12-4	NA	TRBJ2-7	NA	TGTGCCAGCAGTCCAACCTCCAGGGTAGTCGAGCAGTACTTC	CASSPTSRVVEQYF
TRBV10-3	many	TRBJ2-5	TRBD2	TGTGCCATCAGTTCTAAGGGCCGACTAGCGGGAGTCCAAGAGACCCAGTACTTC	CAISSKGRLAGVQETQYF
TRBV7-2	NA	TRBJ2-7	NA	TGTGCCAGCAGCTTAGTAAAGGCGCCCTACGAGCAGTACTTC	CASSLVKAPYEQYF
TRBV2	many	TRBJ2-5	NA	TGTGCCAGCAGGAAAGGACTCCGAGAGACCCAGTACTTC	CASRKGLRETQYF
TRBV12-5	NA	TRBJ1-2	NA	TGTGCTAGTGCTCCAGGGTTGAACTATGGCTACACCTTC	CASAPGLNYGYTF
TRBV7-8	many	TRBJ1-1	TRBD1	TGTGCCAGCAGCGAAGGAGGGAGGGGGCGGGACACTGAAGCTTTCTTT	CASSEGGRGRDTEAFF
TRBV2	many	TRBJ1-1	NA	TGTGCCAGCAGTCCCCTTCCCCTCGACGAGGGTGGCACTGAAGCTTTCTTT	CASSPLPLDEGGTEAFF
TRBV12-3/TRBV12-4	NA	TRBJ2-1	NA	TGTGCCAGCAGTTTAGGTAGGGAAAATGAGCAGTTCTTC	CASSLGRENEQFF
TRBV29-1	many	TRBJ1-2	NA	TGCAGCGCCCCCAACAGGGACGGACTAAACTATGGCTACACCTTC	CSAPNRDGLNYGYTF
TRBV5-5	few	TRBJ1-4	TRBD1	TGTGCCAGCACCCGGGGGCGAACAGGGGCAAGTGAAAAACTGTTTTTT	CASTRGRTGASEKLFF
TRBV20-1	NA	TRBJ1-5	TRBD1	TGCAGTGCCAGACAGGGCCTAAGGGCCCAGCATTTT	CSARQGLRAQHF
TRBV7-8	NA	TRBJ1-2	TRBD1	TGTGCCAGCAGCGCGGGACAGTTTGGCTACACCTTC	CASSAGQFGYTF
TRBV6-1	many	TRBJ1-2	NA	TGTGCCAGCAGGACACAGGATTATGGCTACACCTTC	CASRTQDYGYTF
TRBV28	few	TRBJ2-1	TRBD2	TGTGCCAGCAGTCGGACTAGCGGGAAGGATGAGCAGTTCTTC	CASSRTSGKDEQFF
TRBV29-1	many	TRBJ1-3	TRBD1	TGCAGCGTTGACGGAGGGACAGGGGGAAACACCATATATTTT	CSVDGGTGGNTIYF
TRBV28	many	TRBJ1-2	NA	TGTGCCAGCAGTTTCCCCGGACAGTCCTATGGCTACACCTTC	CASSFPGQSYGYTF
TRBV25-1	few	TRBJ1-1	NA	TGTGCCAGCAGTGAGCTACTTTCAGGGTCTGAAGCTTTCTTT	CASSELLSGSEAFF
TRBV29-1	many	TRBJ2-7	NA	TGCAGCGTCGCCGGGACCGCCCCCTACGAGCAGTACTTC	CSVAGTAPYEQYF
TRBV5-6	many	TRBJ1-6	NA	TGTGCCAGCAGCCTCAAAGTTGGAACAGCAGTTAGGCCCCTCCACTTT	CASSLKVGTAVRPLHF
TRBV12-3/TRBV12-4	many	TRBJ1-1	TRBD1	TGTGCCAGCAGTCAAGACAGGGGTATCACTGAAGCTTTCTTT	CASSQDRGITEAFF
TRBV6-5	NA	TRBJ1-5	NA	TGTGCCAGCAGTTACGACGGGGGTCAGCCCCAGCATTTT	CASSYDGGQPQHF
TRBV6-1	many	TRBJ2-5	TRBD1	TGTGCCAGCAGCCCGGGGACAGGGGATTTGGAGACCCAGTACTTC	CASSPGTGDLETQYF